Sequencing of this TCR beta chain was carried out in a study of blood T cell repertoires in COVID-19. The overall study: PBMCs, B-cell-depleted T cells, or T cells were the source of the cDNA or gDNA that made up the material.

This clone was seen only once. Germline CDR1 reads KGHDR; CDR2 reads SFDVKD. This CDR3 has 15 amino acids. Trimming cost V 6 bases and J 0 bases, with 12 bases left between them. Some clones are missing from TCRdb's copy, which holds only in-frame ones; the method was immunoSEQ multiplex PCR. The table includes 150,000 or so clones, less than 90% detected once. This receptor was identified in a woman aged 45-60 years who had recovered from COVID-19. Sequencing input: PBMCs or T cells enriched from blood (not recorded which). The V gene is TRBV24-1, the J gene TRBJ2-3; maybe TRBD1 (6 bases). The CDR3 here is CATSHRDTSTDTQYF. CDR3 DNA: TGTGCCACCAGTCACCGGGACACTAGCACAGATACGCAGTATTTT.